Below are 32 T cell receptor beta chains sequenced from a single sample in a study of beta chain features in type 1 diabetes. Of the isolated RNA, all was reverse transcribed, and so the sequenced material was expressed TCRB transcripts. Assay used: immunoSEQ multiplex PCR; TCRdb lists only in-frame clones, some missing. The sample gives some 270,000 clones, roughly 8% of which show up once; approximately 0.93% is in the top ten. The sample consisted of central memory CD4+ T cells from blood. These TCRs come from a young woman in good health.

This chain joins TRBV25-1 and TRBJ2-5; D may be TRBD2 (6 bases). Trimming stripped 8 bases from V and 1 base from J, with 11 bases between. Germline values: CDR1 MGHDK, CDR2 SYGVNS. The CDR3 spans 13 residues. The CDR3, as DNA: TGTGCCAGCTCCCCGCGGGGCCAAGAGACCCAGTACTTC. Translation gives CASSPRGQETQYF.

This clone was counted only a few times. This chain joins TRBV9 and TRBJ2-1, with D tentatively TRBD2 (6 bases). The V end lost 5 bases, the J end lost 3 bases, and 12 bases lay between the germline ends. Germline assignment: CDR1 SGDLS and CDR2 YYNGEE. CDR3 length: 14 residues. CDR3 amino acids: CASSYRGIYNEQFF. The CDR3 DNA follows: TGTGCCAGCAGTTACCGGGGGATCTACAATGAGCAGTTCTTC.

The CDR3 DNA sequence: TGTGCCAGCAGCTTAGGACTAGCGGCAACCCGCCACAATGAGCAGTTCTTC. Translating it yields CASSLGLAATRHNEQFF. V gene TRBV9 combines with J gene TRBJ2-1; 10 bases match TRBD2. After removal of 4 bases from V and 5 bases from J, the junction contained 12 bases not matched to a gene. CDR3 length: 17 amino acids. Germline lookup yields CDR1 SGDLS and CDR2 YYNGEE.

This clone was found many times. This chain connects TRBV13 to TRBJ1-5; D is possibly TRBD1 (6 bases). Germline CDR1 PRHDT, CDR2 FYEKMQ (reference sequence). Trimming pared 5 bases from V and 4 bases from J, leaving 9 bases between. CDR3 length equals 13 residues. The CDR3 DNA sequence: TGTGCCAGCAGCCGAGGGGGGAATCAGCCCCAGCATTTT. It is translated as CASSRGGNQPQHF.

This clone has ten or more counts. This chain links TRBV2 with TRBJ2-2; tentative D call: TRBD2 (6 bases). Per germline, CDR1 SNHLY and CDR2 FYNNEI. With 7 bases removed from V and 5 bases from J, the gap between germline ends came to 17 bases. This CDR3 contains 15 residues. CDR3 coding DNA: TGTGCCAGCAAGCCCCTAGCGCGAAGTACCGGGGAGCTGTTTTTT. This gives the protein CASKPLARSTGELFF.

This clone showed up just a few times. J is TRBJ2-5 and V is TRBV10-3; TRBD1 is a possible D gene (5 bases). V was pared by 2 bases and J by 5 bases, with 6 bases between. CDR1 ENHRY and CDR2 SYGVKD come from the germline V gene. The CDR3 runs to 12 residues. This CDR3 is CAISEDSETQYF. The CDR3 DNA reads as TGTGCCATCAGTGAGGACAGCGAGACCCAGTACTTC.

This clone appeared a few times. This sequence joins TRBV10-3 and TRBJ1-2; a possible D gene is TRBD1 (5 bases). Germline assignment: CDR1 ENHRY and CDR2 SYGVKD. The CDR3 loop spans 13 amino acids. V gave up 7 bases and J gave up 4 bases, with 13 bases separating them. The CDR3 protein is CAITGDSAYGYTF. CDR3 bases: TGTGCCATCACCGGGGACTCAGCCTATGGCTACACCTTC.

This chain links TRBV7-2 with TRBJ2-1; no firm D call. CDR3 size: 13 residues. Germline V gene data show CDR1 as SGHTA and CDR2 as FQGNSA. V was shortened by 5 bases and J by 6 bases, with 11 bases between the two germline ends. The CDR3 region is CASSPRIPNEQFF. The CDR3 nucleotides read TGTGCCAGCAGCCCCCGAATCCCCAATGAGCAGTTCTTC.

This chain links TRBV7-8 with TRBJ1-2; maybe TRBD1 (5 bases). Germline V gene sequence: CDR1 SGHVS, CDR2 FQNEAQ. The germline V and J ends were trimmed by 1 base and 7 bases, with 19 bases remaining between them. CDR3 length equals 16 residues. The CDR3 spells CASSLGGVGARSGYTF. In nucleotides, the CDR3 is TGTGCCAGCAGCTTAGGAGGGGTCGGGGCCCGGTCTGGCTACACCTTC.

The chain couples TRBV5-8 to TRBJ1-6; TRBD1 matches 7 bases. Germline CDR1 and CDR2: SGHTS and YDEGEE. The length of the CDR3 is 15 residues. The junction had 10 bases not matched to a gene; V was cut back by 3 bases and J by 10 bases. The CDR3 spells CASSSGDSRNSPLHF. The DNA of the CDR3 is TGTGCCAGCAGCTCGGGGGACAGTCGGAACTCACCCCTCCACTTT.

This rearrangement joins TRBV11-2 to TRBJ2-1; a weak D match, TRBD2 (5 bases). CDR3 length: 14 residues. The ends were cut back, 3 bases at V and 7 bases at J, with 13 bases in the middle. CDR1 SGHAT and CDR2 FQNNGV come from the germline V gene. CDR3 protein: CASSFPARGNEQFF. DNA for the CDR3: TGTGCCAGCAGCTTCCCCGCGAGAGGGAATGAGCAGTTCTTC.

The CDR3 sequence is CASSSVAGEETQYF. Written as DNA, the CDR3 is TGCGCCAGCAGCTCCGTCGCGGGGGAAGAGACCCAGTACTTC. V gene TRBV5-1 combines with J gene TRBJ2-5; TRBD2 matches 7 bases. This CDR3 has 14 amino acids. J gave up 3 bases and V 3 bases, and 5 bases lay outside the gene matches. The germline CDR1 and CDR2 sequences are SGHRS and YFSETQ.

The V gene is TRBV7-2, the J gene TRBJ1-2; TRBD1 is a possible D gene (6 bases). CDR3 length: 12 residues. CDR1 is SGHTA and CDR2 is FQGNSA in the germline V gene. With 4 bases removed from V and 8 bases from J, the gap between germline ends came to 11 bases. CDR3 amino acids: CASSSQQGGYTF. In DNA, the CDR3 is TGTGCCAGCAGCTCCCAACAGGGAGGCTACACCTTC.

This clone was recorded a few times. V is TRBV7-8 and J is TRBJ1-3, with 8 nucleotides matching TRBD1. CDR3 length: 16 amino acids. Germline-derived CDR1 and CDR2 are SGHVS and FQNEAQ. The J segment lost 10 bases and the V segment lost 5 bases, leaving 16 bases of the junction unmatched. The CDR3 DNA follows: TGTGCCAGCAGCCCGCGGACAGGGACCATCGGAAGGACCATATATTTT. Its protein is CASSPRTGTIGRTIYF.

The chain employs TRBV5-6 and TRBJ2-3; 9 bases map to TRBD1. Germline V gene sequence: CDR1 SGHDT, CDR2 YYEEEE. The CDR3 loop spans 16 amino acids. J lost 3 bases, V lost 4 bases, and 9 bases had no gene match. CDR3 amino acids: CASSRPTGGWTDTQYF. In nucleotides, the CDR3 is TGTGCCAGCAGCCGACCGACAGGGGGTTGGACAGATACGCAGTATTTT.

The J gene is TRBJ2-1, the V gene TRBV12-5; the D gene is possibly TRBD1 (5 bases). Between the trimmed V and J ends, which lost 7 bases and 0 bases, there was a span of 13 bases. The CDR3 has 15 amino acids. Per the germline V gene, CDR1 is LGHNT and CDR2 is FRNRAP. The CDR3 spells CASVSDSSSYNEQFF. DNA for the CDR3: TGTGCTAGTGTTTCCGACAGCAGCTCCTACAATGAGCAGTTCTTC.

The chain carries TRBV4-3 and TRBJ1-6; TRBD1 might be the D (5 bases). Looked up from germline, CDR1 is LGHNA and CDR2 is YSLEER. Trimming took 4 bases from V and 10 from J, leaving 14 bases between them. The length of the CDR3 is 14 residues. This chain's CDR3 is CASSPHGGGSPLHF. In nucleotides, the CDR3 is TGCGCCAGCAGCCCCCACGGCGGGGGATCACCCCTCCACTTT.

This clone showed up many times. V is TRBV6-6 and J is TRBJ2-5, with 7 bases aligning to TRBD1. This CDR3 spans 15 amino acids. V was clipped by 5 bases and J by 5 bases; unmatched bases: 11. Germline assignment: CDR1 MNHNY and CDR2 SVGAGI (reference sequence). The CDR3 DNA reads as TGTGCCAGCAGTGCCCTGGACAGGCCGCGCGAGACCCAGTACTTC. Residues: CASSALDRPRETQYF.

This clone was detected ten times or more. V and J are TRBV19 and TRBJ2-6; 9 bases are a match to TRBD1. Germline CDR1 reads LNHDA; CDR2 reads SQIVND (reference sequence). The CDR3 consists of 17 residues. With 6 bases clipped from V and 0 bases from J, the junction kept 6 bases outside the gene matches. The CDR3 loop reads CASSPGQGPSGANVLTF. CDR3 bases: TGTGCCAGTAGCCCGGGACAGGGCCCCTCTGGGGCCAACGTCCTGACTTTC.

The CDR3 is CASSLGDLQYF. CDR3 DNA: TGTGCCAGCAGCCTTGGTGATCTTCAGTACTTC. The J gene is TRBJ2-5, the V gene TRBV5-4; D gene unclear. The CDR3 has 11 amino acids. Looked up from germline, CDR1 is SGHNT and CDR2 is YYREEE (reference sequence). The ends were cut back, 4 bases at V and 11 bases at J, with 12 bases in the middle.

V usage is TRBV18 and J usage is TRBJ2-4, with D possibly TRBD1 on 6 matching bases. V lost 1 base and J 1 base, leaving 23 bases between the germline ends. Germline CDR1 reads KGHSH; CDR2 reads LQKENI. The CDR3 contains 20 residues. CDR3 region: CASSPLSPGHTVGAKNIQYF. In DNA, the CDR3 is TGTGCCAGCTCACCACTCTCACCGGGACACACTGTGGGGGCCAAAAACATTCAGTACTTC.

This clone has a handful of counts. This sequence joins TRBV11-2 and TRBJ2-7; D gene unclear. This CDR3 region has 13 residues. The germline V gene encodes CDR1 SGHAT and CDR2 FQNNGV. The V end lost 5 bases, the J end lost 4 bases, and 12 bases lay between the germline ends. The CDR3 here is CASSRTTEYEQYV. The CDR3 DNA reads TGTGCCAGCAGCCGGACGACTGAATACGAGCAGTACGTC.

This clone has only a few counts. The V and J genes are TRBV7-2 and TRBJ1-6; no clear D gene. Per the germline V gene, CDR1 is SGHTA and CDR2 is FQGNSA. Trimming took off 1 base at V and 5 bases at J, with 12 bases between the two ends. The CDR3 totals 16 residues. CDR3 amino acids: CASSLGSGINNSPLHF. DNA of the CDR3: TGTGCCAGCAGCTTAGGTTCCGGGATTAATAATTCACCCCTCCACTTT.

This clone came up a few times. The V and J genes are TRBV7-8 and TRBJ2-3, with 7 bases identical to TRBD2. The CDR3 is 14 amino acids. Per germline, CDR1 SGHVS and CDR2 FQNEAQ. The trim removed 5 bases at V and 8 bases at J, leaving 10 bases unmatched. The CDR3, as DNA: TGTGCCAGCAGCCCCGAGTGGGGCGGGGGTACGCAGTATTTT. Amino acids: CASSPEWGGGTQYF.

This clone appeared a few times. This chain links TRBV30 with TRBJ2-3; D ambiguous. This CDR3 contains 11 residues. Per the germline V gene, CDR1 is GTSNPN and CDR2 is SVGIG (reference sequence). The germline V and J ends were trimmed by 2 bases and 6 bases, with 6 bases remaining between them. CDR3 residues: CAWSPTDTQYF. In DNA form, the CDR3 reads TGTGCCTGGAGTCCGACCGATACGCAGTATTTT.

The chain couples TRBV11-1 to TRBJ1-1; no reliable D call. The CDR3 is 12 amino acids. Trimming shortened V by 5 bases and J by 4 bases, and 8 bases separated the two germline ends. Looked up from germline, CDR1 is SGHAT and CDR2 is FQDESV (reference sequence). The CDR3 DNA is TGTGCCAGCAGCCGAGTCGGCACTGAAGCTTTCTTT. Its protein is CASSRVGTEAFF.

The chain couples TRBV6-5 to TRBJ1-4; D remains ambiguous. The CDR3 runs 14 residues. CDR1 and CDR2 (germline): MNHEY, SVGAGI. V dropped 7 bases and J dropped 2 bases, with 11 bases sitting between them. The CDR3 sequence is CASKTGSTNEKLFF. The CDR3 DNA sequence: TGTGCCAGCAAAACGGGGTCTACTAATGAAAAACTGTTTTTT.

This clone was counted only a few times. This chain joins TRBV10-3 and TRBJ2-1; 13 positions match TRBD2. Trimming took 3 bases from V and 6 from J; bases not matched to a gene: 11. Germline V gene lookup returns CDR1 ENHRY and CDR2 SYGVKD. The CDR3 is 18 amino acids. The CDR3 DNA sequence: TGTGCCATCAGTGACGACAGTGGACTAGCGGGAGTCGGCAATGAGCAGTTCTTC. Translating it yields CAISDDSGLAGVGNEQFF.

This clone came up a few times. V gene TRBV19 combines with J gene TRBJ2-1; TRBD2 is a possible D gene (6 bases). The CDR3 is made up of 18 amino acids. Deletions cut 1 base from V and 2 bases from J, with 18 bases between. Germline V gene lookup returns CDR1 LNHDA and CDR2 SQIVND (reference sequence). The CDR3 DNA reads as TGTGCCAGTAGTATAGGGGTGCGGCTAGCGCTTACCTACAATGAGCAGTTCTTC. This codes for CASSIGVRLALTYNEQFF. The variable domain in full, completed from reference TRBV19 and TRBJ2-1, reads DGGITQSPKYLFRKEGQNVTLSCEQNLNHDAMYWYRQDPGQGLRLIYYSQIVNDFQKGDIAEGYSVSREKKESFPLTVTSAQKNPTAFYLCASSIGVRLALTYNEQFFGPGTRLTVL.

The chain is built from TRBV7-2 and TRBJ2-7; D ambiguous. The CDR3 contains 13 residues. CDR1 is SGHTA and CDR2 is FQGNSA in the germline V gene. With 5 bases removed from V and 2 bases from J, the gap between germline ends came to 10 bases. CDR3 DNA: TGTGCCAGCAGCCTAGACCCTGCCTACGAGCAGTACTTC. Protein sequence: CASSLDPAYEQYF.

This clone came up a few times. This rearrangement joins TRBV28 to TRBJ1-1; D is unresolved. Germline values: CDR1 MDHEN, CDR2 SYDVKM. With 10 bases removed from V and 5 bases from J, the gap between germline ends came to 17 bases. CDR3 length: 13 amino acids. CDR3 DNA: TGTGCCACCAGACGATCGGGCACAACTGAAGCTTTCTTT. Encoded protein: CATRRSGTTEAFF.

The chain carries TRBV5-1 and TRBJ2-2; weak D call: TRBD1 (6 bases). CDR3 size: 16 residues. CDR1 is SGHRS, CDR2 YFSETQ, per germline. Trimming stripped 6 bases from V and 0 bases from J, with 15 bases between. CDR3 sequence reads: CASNLQGPTNTGELFF. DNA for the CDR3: TGCGCCAGCAACCTACAGGGTCCCACGAACACCGGGGAGCTGTTTTTT.